The present entry profiles one T cell receptor beta chain with its context. The data belong to a study of blood T cell repertoires in COVID-19. For the study at large: The study drew acute and convalescent COVID-19 samples from the United States, Italy and Spain. T cells, B-cell-depleted T cells, or PBMCs supplied cDNA or gDNA.

Germline CDR1 reads SEHNR; CDR2 reads FQNEAQ (reference sequence). V was cut by 0 bases and J by 8 bases, with 10 bases left in between. CDR3 length: 13 residues. Per the original data handling: By means of reference gene primer amplification, nucleated cell counts were estimated. TCRdb's copy holds only in-frame clones and misses some; the assay was immunoSEQ multiplex PCR. D and trimming were read from the DNA, whereas the V and J calls and clone size are those reported in that table. Of around 160,000 clones listed, 70% to 90% are singletons. The source material was peripheral blood. This sequence was found in a human donor in a cohort sampled during active COVID-19. The J gene is TRBJ1-2, the V gene TRBV7-9; D unresolved. CDR3 region: CASSLAQRGGYTF. The CDR3 DNA sequence: TGTGCCAGCAGCTTAGCGCAGCGCGGAGGCTACACCTTC.